This passage covers 16 T cell receptor beta chains from one sample sequenced in a study of human T cells and chemical hapten exposure (dated by TCRdb to the early 2020s). Total RNA was extracted from unfractionated whole blood collected in Tempus Blood RNA tubes. During library preparation, unique molecular identifiers were attached to individual cDNA molecules so that TCRs could be counted quantitatively and reproducibly. TCRdb reprocessed the public reads (quality trimming at Q25 with fastp, clone calling with MiXCR) and kept in-frame beta chains. Each CDR3 protein gets just one entry, which takes the most common genes and DNA from the rows behind it. This sample comprises more than 100,000 distinct CDR3 sequences, approximately 9% of them detected only once. Jointly, the top ten make up approximately 1.5% of the sample. The sequenced material came from whole blood. These receptors all stem from a human donor in good health. Some clones in this sample may be carry-over from other donors' samples. Donor details come from another sample of the same person, matched by shared clones.

The table lists this clonotype with many counts. This chain connects TRBV7-2 to TRBJ2-5; 7 bases are a match to TRBD1. The length of the CDR3 is 15 residues. CDR1 is SGHTA and CDR2 is FQGNSA in the germline V gene. V shed 7 bases, J shed 4 bases, and the junction held 12 bases outside the gene matches. CDR3 region: CASITTGSGVETQYF. The CDR3 DNA reads as TGTGCCAGCATCACGACAGGGTCTGGGGTAGAGACCCAGTACTTC.

In this sample, this clonotype turned up a few times. The chain combines TRBV21-1 with TRBJ2-7. TRBV21-1 is annotated as a pseudogene. The length of the CDR3 is 17 residues. The chain's CDR3 is CASSKPVRAGNSYEQYF. CDR3 nucleotides: TGTGCCAGCAGCAAACCAGTTAGAGCCGGGAACTCCTACGAGCAGTACTTC.

This clonotype was seen a handful of times. The V gene is TRBV12-3 or TRBV12-4, the J gene TRBJ2-2, with D possibly matching TRBD2 (7 bases). Trimming took 7 bases from V and 6 from J, leaving 21 bases between them. There are 16 residues in the CDR3. The CDR3 here is CASTLAGGGRAGELFF. The CDR3 coding sequence is TGTGCCAGCACCCTCGCGGGCGGGGGCCGCGCCGGGGAGCTGTTTTTT.

This clonotype has a count of ten or more. V is TRBV20-1 and J is TRBJ2-5; D not certain. Between the trimmed V and J ends, which lost 3 bases and 0 bases, there was a span of 11 bases. This CDR3 spans 14 amino acids. The V gene's germline CDR1 is DFQATT and CDR2 SNEGSKA (reference sequence). CDR3 amino acids: CSASAAVYQETQYF. As DNA, the CDR3 is TGCAGTGCTAGCGCCGCTGTGTACCAAGAGACCCAGTACTTC.

This clonotype was recorded many times. This chain joins TRBV12-3 or TRBV12-4 and TRBJ2-7; the match to TRBD2 covers 15 bases. V was pared by 5 bases and J by 4 bases, with 0 bases of the junction left unmatched. The CDR3 runs 14 residues. CDR3 loop: CASSGTSGRYEQYF. The CDR3 coding sequence is TGTGCCAGCAGTGGGACTAGCGGGAGGTACGAGCAGTACTTC.

This clonotype was seen a single time. The rearrangement joins TRBV3-1 to TRBJ2-6; D is unresolved. V dropped 4 bases and J dropped 0 bases, with 4 bases sitting between them. Germline V gene data show CDR1 as LGHDT and CDR2 as YNNKEL (reference sequence). The CDR3 length is 14 residues. CDR3 protein: CASSPDSGANVLTF. In DNA, the CDR3 is TGTGCCAGCAGCCCGGACTCTGGGGCCAACGTCCTGACTTTC.

This sequence joins TRBV24-1 and TRBJ1-5; D possibly corresponds to TRBD1 (5 bases). Germline CDR1 and CDR2: KGHDR and SFDVKD. Deletions cut 6 bases from V and 3 bases from J, with 8 bases between. CDR3 length: 13 amino acids. The CDR3, as DNA: TGTGCCACCAGTCGGGGGGACAATCAGCCCCAGCATTTT. Translation gives CATSRGDNQPQHF.

The rearrangement uses TRBV10-3 and TRBJ1-1; 7 bases map to TRBD1. Germline V gene data show CDR1 as ENHRY and CDR2 as SYGVKD. The CDR3 runs to 15 residues. The ends lost 3 bases at V and 1 base at J; junction bases unmatched: 5. The CDR3 protein is CAISEEGAANTEAFF. As DNA, the CDR3 is TGTGCCATCAGTGAAGAGGGGGCGGCGAACACTGAAGCTTTCTTT.

There are many counts of this clonotype. The V gene is TRBV6-1, the J gene TRBJ1-5; D is ambiguous. This CDR3 spans 13 amino acids. The ends were cut back, 7 bases at V and 0 bases at J, with 7 bases in the middle. Germline-derived CDR1 and CDR2 are MNHNS and SASEGT. CDR3 nucleotides: TGTGCCAGCACTCAGTATAGCAATCAGCCCCAGCATTTT. Protein product: CASTQYSNQPQHF.

A few counts support this clonotype. The chain links TRBV5-1 to TRBJ2-2; D not resolved. V was trimmed by 7 bases and J by 6 bases, leaving 25 bases between them. This CDR3 spans 17 amino acids. Germline lookup yields CDR1 SGHRS and CDR2 YFSETQ. The CDR3, as DNA: TGCGCCAGCGCCAGAAACCTCGATGGCACGAAGGCCGGGGAGCTGTTTTTT. This sequence encodes CASARNLDGTKAGELFF.

Only a few counts were recorded for this clonotype. The CDR3 reads CASSNPDSEQYF. The CDR3 coding sequence is TGTGCCAGCAGTAACCCGGACTCCGAGCAGTACTTC. V and J are TRBV6-2 or TRBV6-3 and TRBJ2-7, with a weak D call TRBD2 (5 bases). Deletions cut 5 bases from V and 6 bases from J, with 11 bases between. The CDR3 extends over 12 amino acids. The germline V gene encodes CDR1 MNHEY and CDR2 SVGEGT.

The chain recombines TRBV2 with TRBJ1-2, with TRBD1 matching over 8 bases. Germline V gene sequence: CDR1 SNHLY, CDR2 FYNNEI. The CDR3 extends over 15 amino acids. The junction had 6 bases not matched to a gene; V was cut back by 5 bases and J by 1 base. The CDR3: CASSPDRGLNYGYTF. The CDR3 DNA reads as TGTGCCAGCAGTCCAGACAGGGGACTTAACTATGGCTACACCTTC.

The sample holds a few counts of this clonotype. This chain links TRBV5-6 with TRBJ2-3; D is perhaps TRBD1 or TRBD2 (6 bases each). This CDR3 spans 18 amino acids. CDR1 SGHDT and CDR2 YYEEEE come from the germline V gene. V was shortened by 2 bases and J by 0 bases, with 19 bases between the two germline ends. CDR3 DNA: TGTGCCAGCAGCTTTACACCCGGTCGGGGGCTTAGCACAGATACGCAGTATTTT. It specifies CASSFTPGRGLSTDTQYF.

Ten or more counts support this clonotype. This sequence joins TRBV29-1 and TRBJ1-4; a possible D gene is TRBD1 (6 bases). CDR3 size: 15 residues. CDR1 is SQVTM, CDR2 ANQGSEA, per germline. V was clipped by 6 bases and J by 0 bases, with 14 bases between them. The CDR3 loop reads CSVQDSQATNEKLFF. The DNA of the CDR3 is TGCAGCGTCCAGGACAGTCAGGCAACTAATGAAAAACTGTTTTTT.

This clonotype was detected ten times or more. The chain joins TRBV15 to TRBJ1-1; D uncertain. This CDR3 has 14 residues. V gave up 0 bases and J gave up 0 bases, with 5 bases separating them. The germline CDR1 and CDR2 sequences are LNHNV and YYDKDF (reference sequence). The CDR3 DNA is TGTGCCACCAGCAGAGATCGGGTGAACACTGAAGCTTTCTTT. Protein product: CATSRDRVNTEAFF.

This clonotype was recorded once. The chain uses TRBV6-2 or TRBV6-3 and TRBJ2-1, with TRBD2 identical over 9 bases. The CDR3 is made up of 15 amino acids. Germline V gene data show CDR1 as MNHEY and CDR2 as SVGEGT. The V and J ends lost 2 bases and 8 bases, in that order; junction bases with no gene match: 7. The CDR3: CASSYGLAGSYEQFF. The DNA of the CDR3 is TGTGCCAGCAGTTACGGGCTAGCGGGAAGCTATGAGCAGTTCTTC.